This is a list of T cell receptor beta chains from one sample in a study of blood T cell repertoires in COVID-19. Libraries were prepared by immunoSEQ multiplex PCR; TCRdb keeps only in-frame clonotypes and omits some of them. The table shows 290,000 or so clones, with roughly 85% occurring only once. Sequenced: peripheral blood. The source is a man in his fifties or sixties with active or convalescent COVID-19. Each CDR3 is given with its conserved first and last residue. A D gene is named only where the DNA matches it firmly. Size tells how often a clone was seen (once, few, many) or the class of an expanded clone, and some rows leave it out.

size,D,J,V,DNA,CDR3
.,TRBD1,TRBJ2-7,TRBV12-3/TRBV12-4,TGTGCCAGCAGTTTGGGACAGGGATACGAGCAGTACTTC,CASSLGQGYEQYF
.,TRBD2,TRBJ2-7,TRBV5-4,TGTGCCAGCAGCTTCGGGACTAGGAAGGGCAACGAGCAGTACTTC,CASSFGTRKGNEQYF
once,.,TRBJ1-1,TRBV6-5,TGTGCCAGCAAGCGCCATATGAACACTGAAGCTTTCTTT,CASKRHMNTEAFF
.,.,TRBJ2-5,TRBV27,TGTGCCAGCAGTTTATCTGCGGCAAAAGAGACCCAGTACTTC,CASSLSAAKETQYF
.,TRBD1,TRBJ1-2,TRBV30,TGTGCCTGGCTTGGACAGGGGGCGATAGGCTACACCTTC,CAWLGQGAIGYTF
.,.,TRBJ1-5,TRBV27,TGTGCCAGCAGAGAGGGCAAACAGCCCCAGCATTTT,CASREGKQPQHF
.,.,TRBJ1-1,TRBV6-5,TGTGCCAGCAGTCCACACACGAACACTGAAGCTTTCTTT,CASSPHTNTEAFF
.,TRBD2,TRBJ2-5,TRBV19,TGTGCCAGTTCGCTAGCGGGATCCCCGGAAGAGACCCAGTACTTC,CASSLAGSPEETQYF
once,TRBD1,TRBJ2-3,TRBV5-6,TGTGCCAGCAGCCCGGACCGAGGGACAGTGGACTTCCTCGGTCAGTATTTT,CASSPDRGTVDFLGQYF
.,TRBD1,TRBJ1-2,TRBV6-5,TGTGCCAGCGGACAGGGAAAAGGCTACACCTTC,CASGQGKGYTF
.,TRBD1,TRBJ1-1,TRBV24-1,TGTGCCACCAGGGACAGGGGGCTAGGGGGTGAAGCTTTCTTT,CATRDRGLGGEAFF
.,.,TRBJ2-2,TRBV7-3,TGTGCCAGCAGCTCGGACACCGGGGAGCTGTTTTTT,CASSSDTGELFF
.,TRBD1,TRBJ1-4,TRBV5-5,TGTGCCAGCAGCTTATACAGGGGCGATGAAAAACTGTTTTTT,CASSLYRGDEKLFF
.,TRBD1,TRBJ2-7,TRBV6-5,TGTGCCAGCATGAGGACAGGGAAGGGGTACGAGCAGTACTTC,CASMRTGKGYEQYF
.,TRBD2,TRBJ2-7,TRBV28,TGTGCCAGCAGTGGACTAGCGGGATCCTACGAGCAGTACTTC,CASSGLAGSYEQYF
.,TRBD2,TRBJ2-1,TRBV4-1,TGCGCCAGCAGCCAACCGGGACTAGCCACAATCAATGAGCAGTTCTTC,CASSQPGLATINEQFF
.,.,TRBJ2-7,TRBV10-1,TGCGCCAGCAGTTCGGTAGACAACGGAGGCGAGCAGTACTTC,CASSSVDNGGEQYF
.,TRBD1,TRBJ2-7,TRBV6-5,TGTGCCAGCATTTCGAGGGGGCGGTACGAGCAGTACTTC,CASISRGRYEQYF
few,.,TRBJ2-3,TRBV11-3,TGTGCCAGCAGCTCTACCGGGACACCCACAGATACGCAGTATTTT,CASSSTGTPTDTQYF